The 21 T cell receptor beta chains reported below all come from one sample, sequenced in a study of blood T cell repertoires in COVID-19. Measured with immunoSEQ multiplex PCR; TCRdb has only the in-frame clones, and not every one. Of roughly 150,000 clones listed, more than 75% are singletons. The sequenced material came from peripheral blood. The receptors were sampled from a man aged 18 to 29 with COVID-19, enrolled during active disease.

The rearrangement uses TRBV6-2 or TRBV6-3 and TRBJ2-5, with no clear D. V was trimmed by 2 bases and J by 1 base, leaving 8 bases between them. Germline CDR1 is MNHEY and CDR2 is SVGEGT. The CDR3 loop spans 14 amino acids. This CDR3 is CASSYEAVQETQYF. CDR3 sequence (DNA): TGTGCCAGCAGTTACGAGGCAGTCCAAGAGACCCAGTACTTC.

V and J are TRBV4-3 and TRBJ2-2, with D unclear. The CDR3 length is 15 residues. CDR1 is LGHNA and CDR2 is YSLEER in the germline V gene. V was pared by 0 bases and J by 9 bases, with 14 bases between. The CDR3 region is CASSQETRIGRELFF. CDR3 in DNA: TGCGCCAGCAGCCAAGAAACCAGGATCGGCCGGGAGCTGTTTTTT.

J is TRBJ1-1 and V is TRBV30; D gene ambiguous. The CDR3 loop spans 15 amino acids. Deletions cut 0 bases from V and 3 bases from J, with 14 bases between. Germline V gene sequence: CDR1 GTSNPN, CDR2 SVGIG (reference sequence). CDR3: CAWSVIRLSHTEAFF. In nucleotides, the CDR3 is TGTGCCTGGAGTGTAATCAGGCTAAGTCACACTGAAGCTTTCTTT.

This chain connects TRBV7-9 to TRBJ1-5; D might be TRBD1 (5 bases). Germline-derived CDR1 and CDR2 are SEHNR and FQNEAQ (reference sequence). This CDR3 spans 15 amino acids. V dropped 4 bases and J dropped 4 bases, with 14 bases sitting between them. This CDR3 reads CASSSMTDHNQPQHF. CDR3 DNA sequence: TGTGCCAGCAGCTCCATGACAGATCATAATCAGCCCCAGCATTTT.

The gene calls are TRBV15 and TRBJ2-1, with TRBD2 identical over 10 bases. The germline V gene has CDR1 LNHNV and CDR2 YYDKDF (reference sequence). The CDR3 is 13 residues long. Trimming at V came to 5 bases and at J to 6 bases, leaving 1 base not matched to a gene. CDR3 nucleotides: TGTGCCACCAGCTCTAGCGGGGGCAATGAGCAGTTCTTC. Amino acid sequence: CATSSSGGNEQFF.

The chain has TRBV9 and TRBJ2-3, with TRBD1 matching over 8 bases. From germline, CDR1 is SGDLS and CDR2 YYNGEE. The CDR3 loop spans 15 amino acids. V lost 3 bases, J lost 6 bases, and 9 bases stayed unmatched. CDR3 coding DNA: TGTGCCAGCAGCGGACAGGGGAGATTGATGGATACGCAGTATTTT. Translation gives CASSGQGRLMDTQYF.

The CDR3 sequence: CASSLGLADDYTF. The DNA of the CDR3 is TGCGCCAGCAGCCTGGGACTGGCGGATGACTACACCTTC. V gene TRBV4-1 combines with J gene TRBJ1-2; tentatively, D is TRBD1 (5 bases). CDR3 length: 13 amino acids. V was shortened by 4 bases and J by 10 bases, with 16 bases between the two germline ends. Germline loops: CDR1 MGHRA, CDR2 YSYEKL.

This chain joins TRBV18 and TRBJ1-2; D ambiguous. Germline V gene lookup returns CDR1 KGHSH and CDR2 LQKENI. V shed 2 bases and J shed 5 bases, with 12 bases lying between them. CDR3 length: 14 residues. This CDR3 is CASSPSGDRYGYTF. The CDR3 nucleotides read TGTGCCAGCTCACCAAGCGGGGATCGTTATGGCTACACCTTC.

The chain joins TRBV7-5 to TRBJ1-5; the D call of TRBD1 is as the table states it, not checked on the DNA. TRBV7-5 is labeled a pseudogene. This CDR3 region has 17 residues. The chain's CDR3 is CARSLAGVIRSNQPQHF. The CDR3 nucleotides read TGTGCCAGAAGCTTAGCAGGCGTTATCCGAAGCAATCAGCCCCAGCATTTT.

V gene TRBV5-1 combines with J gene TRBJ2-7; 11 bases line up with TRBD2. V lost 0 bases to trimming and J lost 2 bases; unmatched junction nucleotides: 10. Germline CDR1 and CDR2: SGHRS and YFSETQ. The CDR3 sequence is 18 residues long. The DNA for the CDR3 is TGCGCCAGCAGCTTGGGTCCTAGCGGGAGGACGACCGCCTACGAGCAGTACTTC. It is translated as CASSLGPSGRTTAYEQYF.

The CDR3 region is CASSFSTQKKLFF. The CDR3 nucleotides are TGTGCCAGCAGCTTCTCCACCCAGAAAAAACTGTTTTTT. The V gene is TRBV5-6, the J gene TRBJ1-4; D remains ambiguous. V dropped 2 bases and J dropped 9 bases, with 11 bases sitting between them. Germline values: CDR1 SGHDT, CDR2 YYEEEE. The CDR3 has 13 residues.

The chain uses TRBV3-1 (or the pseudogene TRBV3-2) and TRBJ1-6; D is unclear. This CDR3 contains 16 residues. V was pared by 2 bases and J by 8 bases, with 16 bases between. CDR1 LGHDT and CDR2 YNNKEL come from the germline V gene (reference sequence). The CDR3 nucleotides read TGTGCCAGCAGCCAACAAGAATGGACTAGGTATTCACCCCTCCACTTT. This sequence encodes CASSQQEWTRYSPLHF.

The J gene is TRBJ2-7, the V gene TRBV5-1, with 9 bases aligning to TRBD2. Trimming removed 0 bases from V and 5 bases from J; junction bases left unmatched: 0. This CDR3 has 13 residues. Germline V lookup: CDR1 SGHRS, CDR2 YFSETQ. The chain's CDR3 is CASSLVAGDEQYF. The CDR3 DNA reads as TGCGCCAGCAGCTTGGTAGCGGGAGACGAGCAGTACTTC.

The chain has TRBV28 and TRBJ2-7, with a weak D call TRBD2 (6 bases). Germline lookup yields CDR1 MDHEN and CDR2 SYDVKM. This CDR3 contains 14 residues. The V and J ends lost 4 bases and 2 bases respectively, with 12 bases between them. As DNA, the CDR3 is TGTGCCAGCAGTTACCCGGGGGTAACCTACGAGCAGTACTTC. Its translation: CASSYPGVTYEQYF.

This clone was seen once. For the CDR3, the DNA is TGTGCCAGCAGTTTATCGAGCGTCGCCACAGATACGCAGTATTTT. Translation: CASSLSSVATDTQYF. This chain connects TRBV28 to TRBJ2-3; D gene uncertain. This CDR3 spans 15 amino acids. The V end lost 1 base, the J end lost 2 bases, and 10 bases lay between the germline ends. Germline V gives CDR1 MDHEN, CDR2 SYDVKM.

CDR3: CASSGGTSGFSTYNEQFF. Written as DNA, the CDR3 is TGTGCCAGCAGCGGCGGGACTAGCGGGTTCTCTACCTACAATGAGCAGTTCTTC. The chain carries TRBV9 and TRBJ2-1, with 12 bases identical to TRBD2. The V gene's germline CDR1 is SGDLS and CDR2 YYNGEE. J lost 2 bases, V lost 3 bases, and 9 bases had no gene match. The CDR3 covers 18 residues.

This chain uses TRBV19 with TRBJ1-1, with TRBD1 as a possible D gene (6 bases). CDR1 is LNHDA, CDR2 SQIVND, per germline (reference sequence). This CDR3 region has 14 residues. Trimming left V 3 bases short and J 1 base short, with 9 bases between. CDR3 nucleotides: TGTGCCAGTAGTATCGAGACAGGGAACACTGAAGCTTTCTTT. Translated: CASSIETGNTEAFF.

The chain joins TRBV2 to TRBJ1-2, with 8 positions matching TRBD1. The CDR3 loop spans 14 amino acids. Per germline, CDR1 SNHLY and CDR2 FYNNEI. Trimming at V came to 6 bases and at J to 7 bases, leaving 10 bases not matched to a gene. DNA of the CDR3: TGTGCCAGCAGCGCAGGGGGCCCATGGAGTGGCTACACCTTC. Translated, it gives CASSAGGPWSGYTF.

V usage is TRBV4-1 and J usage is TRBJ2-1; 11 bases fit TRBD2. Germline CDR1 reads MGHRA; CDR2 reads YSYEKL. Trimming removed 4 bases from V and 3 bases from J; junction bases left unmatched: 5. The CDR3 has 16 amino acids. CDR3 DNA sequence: TGCGCCAGCAGCCGACCGGGACTAGCGGTCTACAATGAGCAGTTCTTC. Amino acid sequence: CASSRPGLAVYNEQFF.

CDR3 region: CASSPGLGALYEQYF. The CDR3 DNA follows: TGTGCCAGCTCACCGGGTCTAGGGGCCCTCTACGAGCAGTACTTC. The V gene is TRBV18, the J gene TRBJ2-7; weak D call: TRBD1 (5 bases). Trimming removed 3 bases at V and 3 bases at J, with 15 bases between. This CDR3 is 15 amino acids long. Germline V gene lookup returns CDR1 KGHSH and CDR2 LQKENI.

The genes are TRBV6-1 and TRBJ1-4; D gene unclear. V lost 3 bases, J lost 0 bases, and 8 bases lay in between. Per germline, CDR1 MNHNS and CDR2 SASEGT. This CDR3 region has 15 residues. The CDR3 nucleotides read TGTGCCAGCAGTGACCTAGCGGCAACTAATGAAAAACTGTTTTTT. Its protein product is CASSDLAATNEKLFF.